The TCR beta chain described here comes from a study of blood T cell repertoires in COVID-19. At the level of the study: The cDNA or gDNA used as material had been derived from T cells, B-cell-depleted T cells, or PBMCs.

The germline V and J ends were trimmed by 6 bases and 5 bases, with 13 bases remaining between them. Germline CDR1 and CDR2: MNHEY and SVGAGI. This CDR3 has 13 amino acids. This table comes from immunoSEQ multiplex PCR, and its TCRdb copy is limited to in-frame clones, with some not included. The repertoire has about 180,000 clones, over 75% of them found once; the top ten carry 9.8%. This chain connects TRBV6-5 to TRBJ1-2, with D possibly matching TRBD1 (6 bases). The sequence derives from a woman of 80 years or more with acute or convalescent COVID-19. Material for sequencing was peripheral blood. CDR3 sequence (DNA): TGTGCCAGCAGCCGGGGGGGGCGGTATGGCTACACCTTC. Encoded protein: CASSRGGRYGYTF.